This T cell receptor beta chain comes out of a study of blood T cells in healthy people across ages. Study outcomes and limitations: Roughly linear age-related decline in beta diversity appeared, significant by age 40.

Sample-barcoded 5' priming and a J-beta primer mix drove a second PCR of roughly 7 to 11 cycles. A template-switch adaptor that had 12 random nucleotides put a tag on each cDNA molecule. From the 5' RACE reads, TCRdb called clonotypes with MiXCR, one entry per CDR3 protein. Of about 970,000 distinct CDR3 sequences in the sample, just over 50% are singletons; the top ten hold over 20%. As for this clonotype: Its antigen is undetermined.

The CDR3 has 15 residues. Germline loops: CDR1 KGHSH, CDR2 LQKENI. V lost 6 bases and J 6 bases, leaving 19 bases between the germline ends. Every donor contributed around 10 milliliters of peripheral blood by blood draw. J is TRBJ2-3 and V is TRBV18, with D possibly matching TRBD2 (5 bases). This receptor was identified in a woman aged 60-75 years in good health. Sequenced input: blood. The CDR3 loop is CASSPLGLSQDTQYF. The CDR3 DNA reads as TGTGCCAGCTCCCCCTTAGGACTTTCTCAGGATACGCAGTATTTT.